These 18 T cell receptor beta chains originate from one sample sequenced in a study of blood T cell repertoires in COVID-19. Data came from immunoSEQ multiplex PCR; TCRdb stores just in-frame clones and leaves some out. The table lists 200,000 to 250,000 clones, about four fifths of them singletons, with less than 3.5% in the top ten. Material: peripheral blood. These receptors all come from a middle-aged man with active or convalescent COVID-19.

A remark on this clone: Other DNA sequences within the sample encode an identical CDR3. The chain is built from TRBV7-2 and TRBJ1-5; the D is unclear. V was cut by 5 bases and J by 0 bases, with 5 bases left in between. The CDR3 runs 13 residues. CDR1 is SGHTA and CDR2 is FQGNSA in the germline V gene. The CDR3 sequence is CASSPSSNQPQHF. The CDR3 DNA is TGTGCCAGCAGCCCTTCTAGCAATCAGCCCCAGCATTTT.

This clone was found once. J is TRBJ2-1 and V is TRBV28; TRBD2 agrees at 7 bases. The J segment lost 0 bases and the V segment lost 5 bases, leaving 7 bases of the junction unmatched. Germline CDR1 is MDHEN and CDR2 is SYDVKM. The CDR3 has 16 residues. For the CDR3, the DNA is TGTGCCAGCAGTCCCTTTGGGGAGGGCTCCTACAATGAGCAGTTCTTC. It codes for CASSPFGEGSYNEQFF.

The chain uses TRBV2 and TRBJ1-2; TRBD1 matches at 9 bases. The CDR3 is 15 amino acids. The trim removed 6 bases at V and 7 bases at J, leaving 12 bases unmatched. CDR1 SNHLY and CDR2 FYNNEI come from the germline V gene. The CDR3: CASSVVQGAPFGYTF. Written as DNA, the CDR3 is TGTGCCAGCAGCGTGGTACAGGGGGCTCCCTTTGGCTACACCTTC.

The chain uses TRBV6-2 or TRBV6-3 and TRBJ2-1; 8 bases align to TRBD2. After removal of 5 bases from V and 5 bases from J, the junction contained 8 bases not matched to a gene. This CDR3 has 15 amino acids. CDR1 and CDR2 from the germline V gene are MNHEY and SVGEGT. The CDR3 DNA reads TGTGCCAGCAGTCTACCGGGACTAGGGGACAATGAGCAGTTCTTC. Its protein is CASSLPGLGDNEQFF.

The chain is built from TRBV6-2 or TRBV6-3 and TRBJ1-5, with 7 positions matching TRBD1. V was pared by 5 bases and J by 7 bases, with 8 bases of the junction left unmatched. Germline V gives CDR1 MNHEY, CDR2 SVGEGT. The CDR3 runs 14 residues. The CDR3 reads CASSARTGGQPQHF. DNA of the CDR3: TGTGCCAGCAGTGCTCGGACAGGAGGGCAGCCCCAGCATTTT.

The gene calls are TRBV7-8 and TRBJ2-6, with D hard to call. The V gene's germline CDR1 is SGHVS and CDR2 FQNEAQ. V was cut by 3 bases and J by 0 bases, with 15 bases left in between. This CDR3 has 18 amino acids. Written as DNA, the CDR3 is TGTGCCAGCAGCTTTGAGAAAAGACTGATCTCTGGGGCCAACGTCCTGACTTTC. Its translation is CASSFEKRLISGANVLTF.

The chain has TRBV27 and TRBJ1-1; 9 bases are shared with TRBD1. Trimming cost V 5 bases and J 6 bases; bases outside gene matches: 4. The CDR3 is 13 residues long. The germline CDR1 and CDR2 sequences are MNHEY and SMNVEV (reference sequence). The CDR3 nucleotides read TGTGCCAGCAGTGCGGGACAGGGATCTGAAGCTTTCTTT. Translated: CASSAGQGSEAFF.

The rearrangement uses TRBV29-1 and TRBJ2-2; D gene ambiguous. The CDR3 runs to 13 residues. Germline lookup yields CDR1 SQVTM and CDR2 ANQGSEA. Trimming pared 4 bases from V and 0 bases from J, leaving 6 bases between. CDR3 region: CSVAQTNTGELFF. DNA of the CDR3: TGCAGCGTTGCACAGACGAACACCGGGGAGCTGTTTTTT.

The chain couples TRBV5-1 to TRBJ1-6, with 8 bases lining up with TRBD1. Germline values: CDR1 SGHRS, CDR2 YFSETQ. J was trimmed by 8 bases and V by 4 bases; bases with no gene match: 5. The length of the CDR3 is 14 residues. The CDR3, as DNA: TGCGCCAGCAGCGACCTACAGGGGGATTCACCCCTCCACTTT. It is translated as CASSDLQGDSPLHF.

The chain has TRBV19 and TRBJ1-5; D is undetermined. V was clipped by 5 bases and J by 1 base, with 9 bases between them. The germline CDR1 and CDR2 sequences are LNHDA and SQIVND (reference sequence). The CDR3 consists of 14 residues. The CDR3 DNA reads TGTGCCAGTAGTCCAGCTAGCAGCAATCAGCCCCAGCATTTT. Protein sequence: CASSPASSNQPQHF.

The chain recombines TRBV18 with TRBJ2-3; TRBD2 aligns across 14 bases. The CDR3 spans 18 residues. Germline V gives CDR1 KGHSH, CDR2 LQKENI. J lost 0 bases, V lost 5 bases, and 7 bases had no gene match. The CDR3 sequence: CASSGGLAGGLSTDTQYF. DNA for the CDR3: TGTGCCAGCTCAGGTGGACTAGCGGGAGGACTTAGCACAGATACGCAGTATTTT.

In this sample, this clone turned up once. The chain couples TRBV5-1 to TRBJ1-2, with D unresolved. Germline V gene lookup returns CDR1 SGHRS and CDR2 YFSETQ. The V end lost 0 bases, the J end lost 0 bases, and 6 bases lay between the germline ends. The CDR3 extends over 14 amino acids. Here the CDR3 DNA reads TGCGCCAGCAGCTTGGTGACTTCTAACTATGGCTACACCTTC. Amino acids: CASSLVTSNYGYTF.

This rearrangement joins TRBV2 to TRBJ2-7; TRBD1 aligns across 7 bases. The CDR3 runs 14 residues. Germline CDR1 is SNHLY and CDR2 is FYNNEI. V shed 7 bases and J 0 bases; nucleotides not matched to a gene: 6. This CDR3 is CASKEGQNSYEQYF. CDR3 nucleotide sequence: TGTGCCAGCAAAGAGGGACAGAACTCCTACGAGCAGTACTTC.

The J gene is TRBJ1-5, the V gene TRBV7-6, with TRBD1 matching over 7 bases. The CDR3 covers 16 residues. Trimming at V came to 2 bases and at J to 3 bases, leaving 7 bases not matched to a gene. Germline V gene lookup returns CDR1 SGHVS and CDR2 FNYEAQ. The CDR3, as DNA: TGTGCCAGCAGCTTATCGGGCAGGGGGACCAATCAGCCCCAGCATTTT. Translating gives CASSLSGRGTNQPQHF.

The chain has TRBV9 and TRBJ2-5, with TRBD2 matching over 9 bases. CDR1 SGDLS and CDR2 YYNGEE come from the germline V gene. The trim removed 3 bases at V and 4 bases at J, leaving 4 bases unmatched. The CDR3 has 14 amino acids. In DNA form, the CDR3 reads TGTGCCAGCAGCGCGAGCGGGGGGTCAGAGACCCAGTACTTC. Amino acid sequence: CASSASGGSETQYF. The full variable domain, rest sourced from reference TRBV9 and TRBJ2-5, is DSGVTQTPKHLITATGQRVTLRCSPRSGDLSVYWYQQSLDQGLQFLIQYYNGEERAKGNILERFSAQQFPDLHSELNLSSLELGDSALYFCASSASGGSETQYFGPGTRLLVL.

The chain has TRBV5-1 and TRBJ1-1; D perhaps matches TRBD1 (5 bases). Trimming shortened V by 0 bases and J by 4 bases, and 7 bases separated the two germline ends. Germline lookup yields CDR1 SGHRS and CDR2 YFSETQ. There are 13 residues in the CDR3. The CDR3 coding sequence is TGCGCCAGCAGCTTGGACCAGGGCACTGAAGCTTTCTTT. It encodes CASSLDQGTEAFF.

The V and J genes are TRBV9 and TRBJ1-3, with no clear D. CDR1 is SGDLS, CDR2 YYNGEE, per germline. V was cut by 0 bases and J by 2 bases, with 9 bases left in between. The CDR3 runs 15 residues. CDR3 amino acids: CASSVGSNPGNTIYF. CDR3 nucleotide sequence: TGTGCCAGCAGCGTAGGTTCAAATCCTGGAAACACCATATATTTT.

This clone appeared a single time. CDR3 loop: CASRGANSGRISYNEQFF. The CDR3 region has the DNA TGTGCCAGCAGAGGTGCCAATAGCGGGAGGATATCCTACAATGAGCAGTTCTTC. The chain employs TRBV27 and TRBJ2-1, with 10 bases identical to TRBD2. Germline assignment: CDR1 MNHEY and CDR2 SMNVEV (reference sequence). V lost 6 bases, J lost 1 base, and 12 bases stayed unmatched. This CDR3 comprises 18 residues.